This T cell receptor beta chain appears in the sequencing data of a study of regulatory T cells in long-lasting Graves disease. Study in general: More than 5 years of antithyroid drugs with positive TSH receptor antibodies defined persistent Graves' disease. Study-level results: Persistent disease exhibited a predilection for TRBV28, TRBJ1-2 and TRBJ2-5.

Looked up from germline, CDR1 is SGHVS and CDR2 is FQNEAQ. V lost 6 bases and J lost 2, with 13 bases in between. The CDR3 is made up of 14 amino acids. Regarding this clonotype: Its antigen is currently unknown.

Time point denoted: persistent/refractory GD, antithyroid drugs over 5 years with positive TRAb. RNA isolated from PBMCs was used to make the TCR library. In Xi'an, China, an endocrinology department was the source of patients. iRepertoire HTBI primers and Arm-PCR of CDR3 regions built TCR beta libraries. Using its own MiXCR run on the multiplex PCR reads, TCRdb lists one record per CDR3 protein. Seen here are about 420,000 distinct CDR3 sequences, about 20% observed once, and the top ten hold about a quarter. This specimen was peripheral blood mononuclear cells (PBMCs), taken when the disease was refractory, from a patient treated with antithyroid drugs. The TCR was taken from a female donor with Graves disease. V and J are TRBV7-8 and TRBJ1-1, with D perhaps TRBD1 (6 bases). The CDR3 sequence is CASRSRGSNTEAFF. The CDR3 bases are TGTGCCAGCAGAAGTAGGGGGAGCAACACTGAAGCTTTCTTT.